The present TCR beta chain was sequenced within a study of cytomegalovirus exposure and HLA in healthy donors. Researchers ran the PCR with 60 Vbeta and 13 Jbeta primers. Produced via immunoSEQ multiplex PCR; TCRdb's table is partial and in-frame only. The sample lists some 110,000 clones, 81% occurring once. The donors (healthy individuals) were bone marrow donors. This clone was observed a few times. What it binds is unknown. Whole-study results and caveats: Highest at DRB1 and lowest at HLA-C, TCR association rates differed among HLA loci in a later analysis. TCR beta V- and J-gene trimming, according to a later analysis, was linked to a missense DCLRE1C variant. Cytomegalovirus association was listed for 164 TCR beta chains.

CDR1 is MNHEY and CDR2 is SMNVEV in the germline V gene (reference sequence). Losses at the gene ends were 5 bases for V and 3 bases for J; bases not matched to a gene: 7. This CDR3 comprises 14 residues. The chain is built from TRBV27 and TRBJ2-7; the match to TRBD1 covers 7 bases. Sequenced: PBMCs. The sequence was obtained from a woman in her twenties or thirties in good health and CMV-seronegative. This CDR3 reads CASSKITGDYEQYF. The CDR3 DNA follows: TGTGCCAGCAGTAAGATAACAGGGGACTACGAGCAGTACTTC.